This entry lists 23 T cell receptor beta chains sequenced from one sample in a study of post-analysis software for immune sequencing data. Study results and caveats: When patients were compared with controls, 4 or 5 TRBV segments were more frequent, TRBV5-6, TRBV5-1 and TRBV20-1 among them.

Incorporated into the TCR beta cDNA libraries were unique molecular identifiers, which served to reduce PCR and sequencing biases. TCRdb re-called the PCR reads with MiXCR, one entry per CDR3 protein. The sample has about 680,000 distinct CDR3 sequences, approximately 60% seen once. Their antigens remain unidentified. The sequencing sample was made of blood. The receptor set was obtained from a girl aged 2-15 years with multiple sclerosis.

The chain couples TRBV7-2 to TRBJ2-2; 8 bases fit TRBD2. V shed 4 bases and J 1 base; nucleotides not matched to a gene: 5. This CDR3 is 16 amino acids long. Germline loops: CDR1 SGHTA, CDR2 FQGNSA. The CDR3 loop is CASSSRLAGNTGELFF. The CDR3 DNA reads TGTGCCAGCAGCTCCCGCCTAGCGGGGAACACCGGGGAGCTGTTTTTT.

The V call is TRBV7-8, the J call TRBJ2-5; 8 positions match TRBD2. Germline assignment: CDR1 SGHVS and CDR2 FQNEAQ. The CDR3 extends over 15 amino acids. After removal of 3 bases from V and 6 bases from J, the junction contained 9 bases not matched to a gene. The CDR3 DNA follows: TGTGCCAGCAGCTTGGCCGGACTAGCCTCCCAGACCCAGTACTTC. Its translation: CASSLAGLASQTQYF.

The chain carries TRBV5-1 and TRBJ2-7; 14 bases line up with TRBD2. V was pared by 3 bases and J by 4 bases, with 15 bases of the junction left unmatched. The CDR3 is made up of 19 amino acids. Germline V gene sequence: CDR1 SGHRS, CDR2 YFSETQ. The DNA of the CDR3 is TGCGCCAGCAGCTCGCCAACCGGGACTAGCGGGAGTTTAAGGTACGAGCAGTACTTC. Residues: CASSSPTGTSGSLRYEQYF.

The V and J genes are TRBV6-6 and TRBJ2-1; 13 bases map to TRBD2. Unmatched junction bases numbered 6, after V lost 6 bases and J lost 7 bases. Germline V gives CDR1 MNHNY, CDR2 SVGAGI (reference sequence). This CDR3 is built from 15 residues. As DNA, the CDR3 is TGTGCCAGCAGATCCGGGACTAGCGGGGAGAATGAGCAGTTCTTC. This codes for CASRSGTSGENEQFF.

The V and J genes are TRBV12-3 or TRBV12-4 and TRBJ2-7; D remains ambiguous. CDR3 length: 13 amino acids. V gave up 2 bases and J gave up 1 base, with 6 bases separating them. The CDR3 loop reads CASSLSKSYEQYF. For the CDR3, the DNA is TGTGCCAGCAGTTTAAGCAAATCCTACGAGCAGTACTTC.

This clonotype has only a few counts. The chain carries TRBV7-2 and TRBJ2-4; D might be TRBD2 (5 bases). This CDR3 is built from 14 residues. In germline, CDR1 is SGHTA, CDR2 FQGNSA. The V end lost 1 base, the J end lost 2 bases, and 6 bases lay between the germline ends. As DNA, the CDR3 is TGTGCCAGCAGCTTAGGAGGGTCCAAAAACATTCAGTACTTC. Protein product: CASSLGGSKNIQYF.

CDR3: CASSPGHYGYTF. DNA for the CDR3: TGTGCCAGCAGCCCGGGCCACTATGGCTACACCTTC. This chain connects TRBV7-2 to TRBJ1-2; D is ambiguous. With 5 bases removed from V and 3 bases from J, the gap between germline ends came to 7 bases. Germline assignment: CDR1 SGHTA and CDR2 FQGNSA. This CDR3 contains 12 residues.

This clonotype was seen a few times. This rearrangement joins TRBV20-1 to TRBJ2-1; unclear D gene. This CDR3 is built from 13 residues. Germline CDR1 is DFQATT and CDR2 is SNEGSKA (reference sequence). V was clipped by 6 bases and J by 7 bases, with 16 bases between them. CDR3 DNA: TGCAGTGCGCCCCCCGATTCCCAGAATGAGCAGTTCTTC. Its translation: CSAPPDSQNEQFF.

This sequence joins TRBV6-5 and TRBJ1-1; TRBD1 matches at 8 bases. Germline V gene lookup returns CDR1 MNHEY and CDR2 SVGAGI. J gave up 5 bases and V 1 base, and 9 bases lay outside the gene matches. There are 16 residues in the CDR3. In DNA, the CDR3 is TGTGCCAGCAGTTACTTCGGACAGGGAGGCAAGACTGAAGCTTTCTTT. The encoded protein is CASSYFGQGGKTEAFF.

The rearrangement uses TRBV15 and TRBJ2-1, with D uncertain. This CDR3 region has 14 residues. V shed 3 bases and J shed 4 bases, with 10 bases lying between them. Per germline, CDR1 LNHNV and CDR2 YYDKDF (reference sequence). CDR3 protein: CATSSVDRYNEQFF. In nucleotides, the CDR3 is TGTGCCACCAGCAGCGTCGACCGGTACAATGAGCAGTTCTTC.

The chain is built from TRBV24-1 and TRBJ2-1; a weak D match, TRBD2 (6 bases). The germline gives CDR1 KGHDR, CDR2 SFDVKD. V lost 5 bases and J 12 bases, leaving 19 bases between the germline ends. This CDR3 is built from 14 residues. The CDR3, as DNA: TGTGCCACCAGTGCCGAAGGACGGGCGGAGGGGCAGTTCTTC. It translates to CATSAEGRAEGQFF.

The rearrangement uses TRBV7-9 and TRBJ2-1; D call uncertain. The germline gives CDR1 SEHNR, CDR2 FQNEAQ (reference sequence). The germline V and J ends were trimmed by 5 bases and 4 bases, with 12 bases remaining between them. The CDR3 is made up of 14 amino acids. The CDR3: CASSTGVPYNEQFF. For the CDR3, the DNA is TGTGCCAGCAGCACTGGAGTACCGTACAATGAGCAGTTCTTC.

This rearrangement joins TRBV7-6 to TRBJ2-5; 10 bases match TRBD1. Near its end, the DNA agrees better with TRBJ2-7, so the J call may be wrong. Germline CDR1 and CDR2: SGHVS and FNYEAQ. The CDR3 sequence is 15 residues long. CDR3 protein: CASSLFGTGEPEQYF. The CDR3, as DNA: TGTGCCAGCAGCTTATTTGGGACAGGGGAACCCGAGCAGTACTTC.

The gene calls are TRBV5-5 and TRBJ2-7; D unresolved. Matching the DNA end better, TRBJ2-5 makes the J call doubtful. Germline V CDR1 and CDR2: SGHKS, YYEKEE (reference sequence). The CDR3 consists of 15 residues. The CDR3 loop is CASSLRTDPRETQYF. The CDR3 DNA is TGTGCCAGCAGCTTGAGGACGGACCCCCGGGAGACCCAGTACTTC.

This chain uses TRBV20-1 with TRBJ2-3, with 13 positions matching TRBD2. The ends lost 1 base at V and 5 bases at J; junction bases unmatched: 6. CDR1 and CDR2 (germline): DFQATT, SNEGSKA (reference sequence). CDR3 length equals 16 residues. CDR3 sequence: CSARGTSGSHGDTQYF. CDR3 DNA sequence: TGCAGTGCTAGAGGGACTAGCGGGAGTCATGGAGATACGCAGTATTTT.

V and J are TRBV29-1 and TRBJ2-1; D might be TRBD2 (6 bases). Germline lookup yields CDR1 SQVTM and CDR2 ANQGSEA. V shed 4 bases and J shed 3 bases, with 10 bases lying between them. The CDR3 sequence is 13 residues long. The CDR3 region has the DNA TGCAGCGTTGTGCGGGGTATCTACAATGAGCAGTTCTTC. This sequence encodes CSVVRGIYNEQFF.

For the CDR3, the DNA is TGTGCCACCAGCAGAGATAAAGAAGGACAAAGTGAAAAACTGTTTTTT. Amino acids: CATSRDKEGQSEKLFF. The chain carries TRBV15 and TRBJ1-4; a weak D match, TRBD1 (5 bases). Germline-derived CDR1 and CDR2 are LNHNV and YYDKDF (reference sequence). The ends were cut back, 0 bases at V and 7 bases at J, with 15 bases in the middle. There are 16 residues in the CDR3. The full variable domain, its missing parts supplied by reference TRBV15 and TRBJ1-4, is DAMVIQNPRYQVTQFGKPVTLSCSQTLNHNVMYWYQQKSSQAPKLLFHYYDKDFNNEADTPDNFQSRRPNTSFCFLDIRSPGLGDTAMYLCATSRDKEGQSEKLFFGSGTQLSVL.

This sequence joins TRBV19 and TRBJ2-1; 9 bases align to TRBD1. The CDR3 loop spans 15 amino acids. Germline assignment: CDR1 LNHDA and CDR2 SQIVND (reference sequence). J was trimmed by 8 bases and V by 5 bases; bases with no gene match: 10. CDR3 sequence (DNA): TGTGCCAGTAGTCTACCCAGGACAGGGGTCGATGAGCAGTTCTTC. Its translation: CASSLPRTGVDEQFF.

The chain's CDR3 is CSVERGDTEAFF. The DNA of the CDR3 is TGCAGCGTTGAACGGGGGGACACTGAAGCTTTCTTT. The chain carries TRBV29-1 and TRBJ1-1; TRBD1 is a possible D gene (5 bases). The CDR3 spans 12 residues. The V gene lost 2 bases and the J gene lost 3 bases, with 7 bases spanning the gap. Germline V lookup: CDR1 SQVTM, CDR2 ANQGSEA.

This clonotype appeared a few times. The chain joins TRBV10-2 to TRBJ2-7; 7 bases match TRBD1. Germline CDR1 reads WSHSY; CDR2 reads SAAADI. The CDR3 covers 11 residues. Unmatched junction bases numbered 2, after V lost 8 bases and J lost 4 bases. CDR3 in DNA: TGCGCCAGCCAGACAGGGTACGAGCAGTACTTC. Translation gives CASQTGYEQYF.

The rearrangement uses TRBV7-2 and TRBJ1-2; weak D call: TRBD1 (5 bases). The CDR3 has 14 amino acids. V gave up 0 bases and J gave up 4 bases, with 9 bases separating them. CDR1 is SGHTA and CDR2 is FQGNSA in the germline V gene. The CDR3 nucleotides read TGTGCCAGCAGCTTAGCCCGGGGGAGCTATGGCTACACCTTC. It yields the protein CASSLARGSYGYTF.

This chain connects TRBV7-3 to TRBJ2-3; tentatively, D is TRBD1 or TRBD2 (5 bases each). This CDR3 has 16 amino acids. V lost 4 bases and J lost 0, with 14 bases in between. Germline CDR1 SGHTA, CDR2 FQGTGA. The CDR3 nucleotides read TGTGCCAGCAGCTCCCCCGGGACGGCTAGCACAGATACGCAGTATTTT. This sequence encodes CASSSPGTASTDTQYF.

This chain uses TRBV20-1 with TRBJ2-5, with D perhaps given as TRBD1 or TRBD2 (5 bases each). The length of the CDR3 is 12 residues. With 6 bases removed from V and 3 bases from J, the gap between germline ends came to 11 bases. In germline, CDR1 is DFQATT, CDR2 SNEGSKA (reference sequence). The CDR3 DNA reads as TGCAGTGCCGCGGGCAGGGAAGAGACCCAGTACTTC. As protein: CSAAGREETQYF.